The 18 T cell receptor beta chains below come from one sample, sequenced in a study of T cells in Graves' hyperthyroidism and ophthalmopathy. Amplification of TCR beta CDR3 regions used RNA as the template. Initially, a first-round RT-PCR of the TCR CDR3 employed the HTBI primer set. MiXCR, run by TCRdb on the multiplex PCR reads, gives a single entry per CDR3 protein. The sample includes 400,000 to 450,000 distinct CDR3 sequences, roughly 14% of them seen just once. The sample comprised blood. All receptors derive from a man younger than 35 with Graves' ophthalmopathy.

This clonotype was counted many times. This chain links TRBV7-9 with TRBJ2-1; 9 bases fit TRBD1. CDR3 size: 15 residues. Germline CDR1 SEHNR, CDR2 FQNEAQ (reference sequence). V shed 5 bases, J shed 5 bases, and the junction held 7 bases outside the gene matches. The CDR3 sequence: CASSRPGTGHNEQFF. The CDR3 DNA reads TGTGCCAGCAGCAGGCCCGGGACAGGGCACAATGAGCAGTTCTTC.

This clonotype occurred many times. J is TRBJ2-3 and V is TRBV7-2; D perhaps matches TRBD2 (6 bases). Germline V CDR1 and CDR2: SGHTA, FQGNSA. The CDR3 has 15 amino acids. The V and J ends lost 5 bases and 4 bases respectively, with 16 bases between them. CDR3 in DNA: TGTGCCAGCAGCCAATACGGGGGAAAGGCAGATACGCAGTATTTT. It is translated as CASSQYGGKADTQYF.

The CDR3: CASSRLGGAYEQYF. The CDR3 region has the DNA TGTGCCAGCAGCCGACTGGGGGGAGCCTACGAGCAGTACTTC. The rearrangement joins TRBV3-1 to TRBJ2-7; possibly TRBD2 for D (6 bases). The CDR3 loop spans 14 amino acids. Per the germline V gene, CDR1 is LGHDT and CDR2 is YNNKEL (reference sequence). The V gene lost 4 bases and the J gene lost 2 bases, with 12 bases spanning the gap.

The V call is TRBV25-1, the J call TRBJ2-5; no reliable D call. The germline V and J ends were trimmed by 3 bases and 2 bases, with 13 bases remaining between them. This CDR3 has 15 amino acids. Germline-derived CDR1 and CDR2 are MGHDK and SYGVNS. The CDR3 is CASSELGRIQETQYF. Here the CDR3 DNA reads TGTGCCAGCAGTGAGTTAGGCCGGATTCAAGAGACCCAGTACTTC.

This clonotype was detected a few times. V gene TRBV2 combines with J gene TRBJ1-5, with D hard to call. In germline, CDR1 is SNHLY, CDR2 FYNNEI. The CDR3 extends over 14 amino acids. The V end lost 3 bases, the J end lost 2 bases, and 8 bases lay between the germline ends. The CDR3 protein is CASSDKRGNQPQHF. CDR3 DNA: TGTGCCAGCAGTGACAAAAGGGGCAATCAGCCCCAGCATTTT.

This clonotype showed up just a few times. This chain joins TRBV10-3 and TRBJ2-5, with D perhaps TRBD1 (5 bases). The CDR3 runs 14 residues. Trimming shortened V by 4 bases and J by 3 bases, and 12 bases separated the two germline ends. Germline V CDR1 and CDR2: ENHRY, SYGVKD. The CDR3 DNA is TGTGCCATCAGTGGCCAGGGAACGAAAGAGACCCAGTACTTC. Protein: CAISGQGTKETQYF.

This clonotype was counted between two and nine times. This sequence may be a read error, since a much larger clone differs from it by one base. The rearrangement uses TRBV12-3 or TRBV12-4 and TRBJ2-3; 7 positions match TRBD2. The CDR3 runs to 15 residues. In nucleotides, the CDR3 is TGTGCCAGCAGTTCGCAGGAGACTAGCAAAGATACGCAGTATTTT. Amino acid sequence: CASSSQETSKDTQYF.

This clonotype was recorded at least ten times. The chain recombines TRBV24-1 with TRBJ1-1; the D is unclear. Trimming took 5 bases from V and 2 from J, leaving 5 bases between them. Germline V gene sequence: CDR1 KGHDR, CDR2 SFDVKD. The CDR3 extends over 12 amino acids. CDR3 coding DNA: TGTGCCACCAGTGGTAGAAACACTGAAGCTTTCTTT. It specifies CATSGRNTEAFF.

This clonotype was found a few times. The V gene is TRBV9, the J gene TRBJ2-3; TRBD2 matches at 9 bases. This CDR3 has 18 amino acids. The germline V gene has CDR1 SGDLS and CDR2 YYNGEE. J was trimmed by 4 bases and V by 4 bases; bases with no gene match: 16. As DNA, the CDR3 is TGTGCCAGCAGCTCACAGAACTCGGGCGGGGGGGCCCCAGATACGCAGTATTTT. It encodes CASSSQNSGGGAPDTQYF.

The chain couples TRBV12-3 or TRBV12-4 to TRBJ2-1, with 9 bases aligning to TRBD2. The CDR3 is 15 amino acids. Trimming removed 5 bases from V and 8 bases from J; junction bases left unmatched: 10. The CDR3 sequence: CASSIGTSNGHEQFF. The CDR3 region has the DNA TGTGCCAGCAGTATCGGGACTAGCAATGGCCATGAGCAGTTCTTC.

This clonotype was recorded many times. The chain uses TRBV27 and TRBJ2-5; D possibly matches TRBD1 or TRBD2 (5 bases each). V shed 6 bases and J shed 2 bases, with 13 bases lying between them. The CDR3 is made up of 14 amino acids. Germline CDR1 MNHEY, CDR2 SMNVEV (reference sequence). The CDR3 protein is CASRISGRQETQYF. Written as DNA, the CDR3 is TGTGCCAGCAGGATCTCGGGACGGCAAGAGACCCAGTACTTC.

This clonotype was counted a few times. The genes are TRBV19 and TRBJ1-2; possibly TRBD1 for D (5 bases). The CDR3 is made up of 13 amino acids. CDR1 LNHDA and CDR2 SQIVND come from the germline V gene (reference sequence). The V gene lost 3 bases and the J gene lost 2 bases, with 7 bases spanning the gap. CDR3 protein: CASSMRDNYGYTF. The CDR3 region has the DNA TGTGCCAGTAGTATGAGGGACAACTATGGCTACACCTTC.

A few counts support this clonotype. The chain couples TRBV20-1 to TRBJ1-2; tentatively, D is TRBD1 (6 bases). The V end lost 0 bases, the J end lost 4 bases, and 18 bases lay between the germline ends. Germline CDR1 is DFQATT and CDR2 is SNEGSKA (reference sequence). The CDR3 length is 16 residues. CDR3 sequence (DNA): TGCAGTGCTAGAGATTTCGGTCAGGGGAGACTCTATGGCTACACCTTC. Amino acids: CSARDFGQGRLYGYTF.

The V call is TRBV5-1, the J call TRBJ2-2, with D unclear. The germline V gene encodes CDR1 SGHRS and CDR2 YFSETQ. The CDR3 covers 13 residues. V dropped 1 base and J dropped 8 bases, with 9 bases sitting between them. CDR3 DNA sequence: TGCGCCAGCAGCTTGTTCAGGTCGGGGGAGCTGTTTTTT. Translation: CASSLFRSGELFF.

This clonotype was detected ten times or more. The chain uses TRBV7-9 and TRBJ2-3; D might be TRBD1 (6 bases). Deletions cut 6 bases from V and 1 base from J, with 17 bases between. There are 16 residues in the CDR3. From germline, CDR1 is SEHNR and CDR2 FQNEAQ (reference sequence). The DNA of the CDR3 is TGTGCCAGCAGGCGAGGGGGTCAGGGCCGCACAGATACGCAGTATTTT. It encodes CASRRGGQGRTDTQYF.

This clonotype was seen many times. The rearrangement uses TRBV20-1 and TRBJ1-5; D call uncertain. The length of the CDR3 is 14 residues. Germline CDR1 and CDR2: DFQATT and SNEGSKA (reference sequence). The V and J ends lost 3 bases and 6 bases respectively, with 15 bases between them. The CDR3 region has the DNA TGCAGTGCTAGGGCCGACATATCCGGTCAGCCCCAGCATTTT. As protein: CSARADISGQPQHF.

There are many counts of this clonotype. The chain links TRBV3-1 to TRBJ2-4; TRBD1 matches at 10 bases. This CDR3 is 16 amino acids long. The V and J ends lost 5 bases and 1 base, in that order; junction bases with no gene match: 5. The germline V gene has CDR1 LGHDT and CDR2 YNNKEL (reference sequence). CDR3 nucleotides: TGTGCCAGCAGCGTCATGGGACAGGGGGCCAAAAACATTCAGTACTTC. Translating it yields CASSVMGQGAKNIQYF.

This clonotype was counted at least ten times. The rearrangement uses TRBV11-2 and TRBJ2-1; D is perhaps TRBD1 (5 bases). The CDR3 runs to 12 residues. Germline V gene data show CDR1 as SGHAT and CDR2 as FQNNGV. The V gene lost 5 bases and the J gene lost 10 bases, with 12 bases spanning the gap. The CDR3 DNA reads TGTGCCAGCAGCCCCCAGGGATGGGAGCAGTTCTTC. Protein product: CASSPQGWEQFF.